This TCR beta chain is from a study of cytomegalovirus exposure and HLA in healthy donors. Study summary: An earlier analysis identified 120 million or so unique TCR beta sequences in about 170 million T cells. Caucasian-associated ancestry cluster membership applied to just over 80% of some 400 genotyped donors. Study-wide points: With high specificity and sensitivity, the classifier reportedly diagnosed cytomegalovirus status. When analyzed later, a missense DCLRE1C variant was found to be linked to TCR beta V- and J-gene trimming.

The junction had 4 bases not matched to a gene; V was cut back by 7 bases and J by 2 bases. The CDR3 runs to 12 residues. CDR1 and CDR2 from the germline V gene are SQVTM and ANQGSEA. A remark on this clone: What it binds is not known.

This PCR relied on a set of 60 Vbeta primers and 13 Jbeta primers. TCRdb keeps only in-frame clones here, not all; method: immunoSEQ multiplex PCR. The table has approximately 300,000 clones, about four fifths seen once; the top ten hold approximately 0.3%. This receptor was identified in a girl aged 2 to 9 in good health and CMV-seronegative. This sequence joins TRBV29-1 and TRBJ2-7; TRBD1 matches at 8 bases. Sequenced material: PBMCs. The CDR3 nucleotides read TGCAGCGGGCGGACAGGGCCCTACGAGCAGTACTTC. Protein: CSGRTGPYEQYF.